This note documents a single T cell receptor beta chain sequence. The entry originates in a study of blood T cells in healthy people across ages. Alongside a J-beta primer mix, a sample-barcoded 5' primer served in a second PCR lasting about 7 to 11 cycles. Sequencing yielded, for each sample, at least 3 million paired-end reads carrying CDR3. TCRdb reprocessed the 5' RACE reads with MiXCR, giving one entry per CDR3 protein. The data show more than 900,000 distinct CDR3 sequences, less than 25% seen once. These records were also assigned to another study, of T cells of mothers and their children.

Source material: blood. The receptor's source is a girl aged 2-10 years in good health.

CDR3 sequence: CASSQERAGLQETQYF. CDR3 DNA: TGCGCCAGCAGCCAAGAGAGGGCCGGGCTCCAAGAGACCCAGTACTTC. The chain links TRBV4-3 to TRBJ2-5; possibly TRBD2 for D (5 bases). Trimming removed 0 bases at V and 1 base at J, with 12 bases between. The germline gives CDR1 LGHNA, CDR2 YSLEER. The CDR3 contains 16 residues.